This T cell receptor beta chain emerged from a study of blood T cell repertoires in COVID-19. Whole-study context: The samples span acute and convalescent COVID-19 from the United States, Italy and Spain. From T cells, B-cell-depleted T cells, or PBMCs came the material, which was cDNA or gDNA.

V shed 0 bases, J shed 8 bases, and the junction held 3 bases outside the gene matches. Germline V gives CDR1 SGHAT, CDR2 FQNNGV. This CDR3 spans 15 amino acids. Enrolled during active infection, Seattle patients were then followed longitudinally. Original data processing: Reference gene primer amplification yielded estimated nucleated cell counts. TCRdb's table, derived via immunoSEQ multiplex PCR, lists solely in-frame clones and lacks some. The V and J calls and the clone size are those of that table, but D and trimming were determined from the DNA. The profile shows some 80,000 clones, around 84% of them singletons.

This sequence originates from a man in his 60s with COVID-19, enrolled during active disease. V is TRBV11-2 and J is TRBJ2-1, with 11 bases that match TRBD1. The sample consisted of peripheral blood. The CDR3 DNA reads TGTGCCAGCAGCTTAGAAAGGACAGGGGGCGATGAGCAGTTCTTC. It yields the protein CASSLERTGGDEQFF.